This record concerns one T cell receptor beta chain sequence. The CDR3 length is 16 residues. V lost 1 base to trimming and J lost 0 bases, with 11 bases between them. Germline V gene sequence: CDR1 LGHDT, CDR2 YNNKEL (reference sequence). This sample stems from a study of blood T cell repertoires in COVID-19. Overall study: The United States, Italy and Spain supplied acute and convalescent COVID-19 samples.

Data came from immunoSEQ multiplex PCR; TCRdb stores just in-frame clones and leaves some out. The sample records 200,000 to 250,000 clones, 80% to 90% being singletons. This study enrolled people aged 18 to 89 from 24 US geographic areas. The chain employs TRBV3-1 (or the pseudogene TRBV3-2) and TRBJ2-3; perhaps TRBD1 as D (6 bases). Sequenced input: PBMCs or T cells enriched from blood (not recorded which). The TCR was taken from a young man with acute COVID-19. Here the CDR3 reads CASSQAGHPSTDTQYF. The CDR3 DNA sequence: TGTGCCAGCAGCCAAGCGGGACACCCTAGCACAGATACGCAGTATTTT.